The entry that follows covers one TCR beta chain sequence. Its antigen is not identified. These data are taken from a study of radiation and T cells in renal cell carcinoma. Study-wide context: Nephrectomy followed 15 Gy stereotactic body radiation by 4 weeks. Study-level points and caveats: No pretreatment tumor biopsies were available for baseline clonotypes. From baseline, blood top tumor clonotypes peaked at 2 weeks post-radiation.

TCRdb's copy holds only in-frame clones and misses some; the assay was immunoSEQ multiplex PCR. The sample has about 91,000 clones, about 79% seen once. The CDR3 consists of 16 residues. Germline assignment: CDR1 SGHVS and CDR2 FQNEAQ. Trimming took 1 base from V and 4 from J, leaving 13 bases between them. Indicated time point: baseline pretreatment blood. Regarding treatment: 15 Gy SBRT to primary tumor, nephrectomy 4 weeks later. After SBRT, blood was collected at 2 and 4 weeks, plus baseline. This TCR was recovered from a man in his 60s with renal cell carcinoma. This chain joins TRBV7-8 and TRBJ2-2, with D uncertain. The specimen comprised blood, sampled from a patient whose treatment included radiotherapy and nephrectomy. CDR3 bases: TGTGCCAGCAGCTTAGAGATGGCGTTTCGCACCGGGGAGCTGTTTTTT. Protein product: CASSLEMAFRTGELFF. The complete variable domain, with remaining parts taken from reference TRBV7-8 and TRBJ2-2, reads GAGVSQSPRYKVAKRGQDVALRCDPISGHVSLFWYQQALGQGPEFLTYFQNEAQLDKSGLPSDRFFAERPEGSVSTLKIQRTQQEDSAVYLCASSLEMAFRTGELFFGEGSRLTVL.